These T cell receptor beta chains were read from a single sample in a study of chemoradiotherapy in HPV16-positive cancers. Some clones are missing from TCRdb's copy, which holds only in-frame ones; the method was immunoSEQ multiplex PCR. The sample carries a few thousand clones, 70% to 90% recorded once. The sequencing here drew on tumor tissue, taken from a patient who underwent chemoradiotherapy. These receptors originate from a human donor with HPV-associated anogenital cancer. CDR3s include the opening cysteine and the closing phenylalanine or tryptophan. The D gene is left open where the match is weak.

v_call	d_call	j_call	cdr3_aa
TRBV27	TRBD1	TRBJ2-7	CASSYRGPWEEQYF
TRBV30	TRBD2	TRBJ2-5	CAWSDTGTSGSARETQYF
TRBV30	NA	TRBJ2-2	CAWSLDIRELFF
TRBV5-1	NA	TRBJ1-5	CASSLADQPQHF
TRBV7-2	NA	TRBJ2-1	CASSLVSFNEQFF
TRBV15	NA	TRBJ2-7	CATSPDSYEQYF
TRBV19	NA	TRBJ2-2	CASSLQSAGELFF
TRBV9	TRBD1	TRBJ2-2	CASSYRGTGELFF
TRBV30	NA	TRBJ1-1	CAWREFRENTEAFF
TRBV18	NA	NA	CASSRVAGTYTYEQYF
TRBV7-3	TRBD1	TRBJ2-2	CASSLLTGGTGELFF
TRBV19	TRBD1	TRBJ2-7	CASTSRGDRGVNEQYF
TRBV27	NA	TRBJ1-1	CASSLWGPQNTEAFF
TRBV15	TRBD2	TRBJ2-2	CATSRDRSGTTNTGELFF
TRBV7-3	TRBD1	TRBJ2-3	CASSSPGQDPTDTQYF
TRBV7-2	NA	TRBJ1-1	CASSPRGTEAFF
TRBV7-6	NA	TRBJ2-5	CASSLAPGTSKEQYF
TRBV30	NA	TRBJ2-1	CAWSEGTYNEQFF
TRBV7-1	TRBD2	TRBJ2-1	CASSPDSGRPYNEQFF
TRBV4-1	TRBD1	TRBJ2-5	CASSPLRTGSAGTQYF
TRBV5-6	NA	TRBJ2-7	CASSPVGGVYEQYF
TRBV2	NA	TRBJ2-3	CASLRDNTDTQYF
TRBV9	TRBD2	TRBJ2-5	CASKGLGVTQYF
TRBV2	NA	TRBJ2-7	CASKGTSSYEQYF
TRBV7-3	TRBD2	TRBJ2-3	CASSSGLAGGTDTQYF
TRBV19	TRBD2	TRBJ2-7	CASSTSGVYEQYF
TRBV18	NA	TRBJ2-1	CASSPSRNEQFF
TRBV5-8	NA	TRBJ2-3	CASSLNGFSDTQYF
TRBV7-2	NA	TRBJ2-5	CASRHNGGEETQYF
TRBV10-2	TRBD2	TRBJ2-3	CASSAGTSRDTQYF
TRBV9	NA	TRBJ2-2	CASSVGQGNTGELFF
TRBV5-1	TRBD2	TRBJ2-7	CASSLGLAGGGSSYEQYF
TRBV5-8	NA	TRBJ1-1	CASSLGNGVTFF
TRBV19	NA	TRBJ1-5	CASSAGPTRSQPQHF
TRBV18	NA	TRBJ2-7	CASSPPDLTYEQYF
TRBV5-4	TRBD2	TRBJ2-1	CASSSATSGPSSYNEQFF
TRBV29-1	TRBD2	TRBJ2-5	CSVERASGLEYETQYF
TRBV7-9	NA	TRBJ1-5	CASSLGGVDQPQHF
TRBV7-6	NA	TRBJ2-7	CASSLAPGTSKEQYF
TRBV5-1	NA	TRBJ2-7	CASSLGGVSYEQYF
TRBV19	TRBD2	TRBJ2-7	CASSTSGRSVEQYF
TRBV19	NA	TRBJ1-2	CATKRAEGRYGYTF
TRBV4-1	NA	TRBJ1-2	CASSLTGDLLDYGYTF
TRBV11-2	NA	TRBJ1-3	CASSLQGISGNTIYF